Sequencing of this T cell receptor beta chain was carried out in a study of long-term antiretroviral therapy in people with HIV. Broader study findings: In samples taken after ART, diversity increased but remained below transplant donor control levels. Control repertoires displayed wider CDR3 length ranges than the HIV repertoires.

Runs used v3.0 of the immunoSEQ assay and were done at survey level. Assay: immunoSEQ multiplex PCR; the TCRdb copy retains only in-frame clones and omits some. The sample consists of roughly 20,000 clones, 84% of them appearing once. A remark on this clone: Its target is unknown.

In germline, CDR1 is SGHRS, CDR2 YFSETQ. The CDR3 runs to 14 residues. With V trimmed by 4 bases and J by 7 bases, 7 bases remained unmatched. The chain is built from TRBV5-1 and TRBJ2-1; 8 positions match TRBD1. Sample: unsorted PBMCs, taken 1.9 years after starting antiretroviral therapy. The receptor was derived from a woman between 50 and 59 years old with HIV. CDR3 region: CASSERQGRNEQFF. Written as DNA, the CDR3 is TGCGCCAGCAGCGAGCGACAGGGGAGGAATGAGCAGTTCTTC.